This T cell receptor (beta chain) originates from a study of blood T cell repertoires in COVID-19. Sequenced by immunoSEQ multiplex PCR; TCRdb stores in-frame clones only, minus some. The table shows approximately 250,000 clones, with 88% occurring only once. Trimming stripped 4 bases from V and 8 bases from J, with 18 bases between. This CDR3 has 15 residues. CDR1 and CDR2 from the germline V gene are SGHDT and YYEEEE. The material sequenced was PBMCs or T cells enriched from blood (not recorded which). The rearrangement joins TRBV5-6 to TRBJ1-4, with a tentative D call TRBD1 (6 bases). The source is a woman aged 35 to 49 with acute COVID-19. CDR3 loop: CASSPNQGNSEKLFF. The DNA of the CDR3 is TGTGCCAGCAGCCCGAATCAGGGGAATTCGGAAAAACTGTTTTTT.